What follows are 28 T cell receptor beta chains derived from one specimen sequenced in a study of blood T cell repertoires in COVID-19. Some clones are missing from TCRdb's copy, which holds only in-frame ones; the method was immunoSEQ multiplex PCR. Among hundreds of thousands of clones listed, around 82% were seen once. Sequenced material: PBMCs or T cells enriched from blood (not recorded which). These receptors all stem from a man aged 25 to 40 with acute COVID-19.

This clone was seen a single time. The chain joins TRBV4-1 to TRBJ2-5, with 14 bases matching TRBD2. Unmatched junction bases numbered 9, after V lost 2 bases and J lost 4 bases. There are 18 residues in the CDR3. Germline CDR1 is MGHRA and CDR2 is YSYEKL. The CDR3 loop reads CASSQNNLGLAGGETQYF. The CDR3 nucleotides read TGCGCCAGCAGCCAAAACAATTTAGGACTAGCGGGGGGAGAGACCCAGTACTTC.

The rearrangement links TRBV7-6 to TRBJ1-1; 9 bases agree with TRBD1. Looked up from germline, CDR1 is SGHVS and CDR2 is FNYEAQ. The V segment lost 4 bases and the J segment 3 bases; nucleotides outside the gene matches: 9. The CDR3 is made up of 16 amino acids. CDR3 DNA: TGTGCCAGCAGCTGGGGGACAGGGTTAGCGGACACTGAAGCTTTCTTT. This codes for CASSWGTGLADTEAFF.

The gene calls are TRBV5-1 and TRBJ2-3; possible D gene TRBD1, 6 bases. CDR1 and CDR2 from the germline V gene are SGHRS and YFSETQ. The CDR3 totals 17 residues. V lost 0 bases to trimming and J lost 4 bases, with 18 bases between them. CDR3 nucleotides: TGCGCCAGCAGCTTGGCCACAGGGCCATCATCGGCAGATACGCAGTATTTT. Its protein is CASSLATGPSSADTQYF.

The chain carries TRBV5-1 and TRBJ1-1, with D perhaps matching TRBD1 (5 bases). The CDR3 length is 16 residues. V was shortened by 0 bases and J by 1 base, with 13 bases between the two germline ends. Looked up from germline, CDR1 is SGHRS and CDR2 is YFSETQ. The CDR3 protein is CASSLGKGDSNTEAFF. Written as DNA, the CDR3 is TGCGCCAGCAGCTTGGGGAAAGGGGACTCGAACACTGAAGCTTTCTTT.

About this clone: Other DNA sequences in this sample translate to the same CDR3. The chain is built from TRBV27 and TRBJ1-5; D is ambiguous. Germline-derived CDR1 and CDR2 are MNHEY and SMNVEV (reference sequence). V was clipped by 5 bases and J by 4 bases, with 9 bases between them. The CDR3 spans 13 residues. The CDR3 coding sequence is TGTGCCAGCAGTACCTACTCAAATCAGCCCCAGCATTTT. Translation: CASSTYSNQPQHF.

V and J are TRBV9 and TRBJ1-2, with a tentative D call TRBD1 (5 bases). The CDR3 loop spans 14 amino acids. Germline-derived CDR1 and CDR2 are SGDLS and YYNGEE. The V end was cut by 0 bases, the J end by 8 bases, with 14 bases between. CDR3 region: CASSVAQGSKGYTF. The CDR3 DNA is TGTGCCAGCAGCGTAGCCCAGGGAAGTAAGGGCTACACCTTC.

The chain uses TRBV24-1 and TRBJ1-5, with D perhaps TRBD1 (6 bases). CDR3 size: 13 residues. Trimming took off 9 bases at V and 4 bases at J, with 12 bases between the two ends. Germline-derived CDR1 and CDR2 are KGHDR and SFDVKD. CDR3 amino acids: CATGNQGNQPQHF. The CDR3 nucleotides are TGTGCCACCGGGAATCAGGGGAATCAGCCCCAGCATTTT.

The chain joins TRBV6-6 to TRBJ2-7; 10 bases match TRBD1. After removal of 7 bases from V and 4 bases from J, the junction contained 7 bases not matched to a gene. This CDR3 spans 14 amino acids. CDR1 and CDR2 from the germline V gene are MNHNY and SVGAGI (reference sequence). CDR3 residues: CASTPGQGIYEQYF. The CDR3 region has the DNA TGTGCCAGCACCCCGGGACAGGGGATTTACGAGCAGTACTTC.

In its sample, this clone was seen many times. The chain couples TRBV6-1 to TRBJ1-2; 7 bases fit TRBD1. Germline V CDR1 and CDR2: MNHNS, SASEGT. The CDR3 loop spans 16 amino acids. The ends lost 3 bases at V and 8 bases at J; junction bases unmatched: 15. In DNA form, the CDR3 reads TGTGCCAGCAGTGATCTCGGTCGGACAGGTCGGTGGGGCTACACCTTC. Residues: CASSDLGRTGRWGYTF.

The chain joins TRBV27 to TRBJ1-4, with unresolved D. V lost 5 bases, J lost 4 bases, and 8 bases lay in between. This CDR3 has 13 amino acids. Germline values: CDR1 MNHEY, CDR2 SMNVEV (reference sequence). CDR3 in DNA: TGTGCCAGCAGTGTACGGTTTAATGAAAAACTGTTTTTT. It codes for CASSVRFNEKLFF.

The rearrangement links TRBV3-1 (or the pseudogene TRBV3-2) to TRBJ2-7, with TRBD1 matching over 9 bases. The germline V gene has CDR1 LGHDT and CDR2 YNNKEL (reference sequence). J gave up 3 bases and V 3 bases, and 6 bases lay outside the gene matches. The CDR3 covers 15 residues. The chain's CDR3 is CASSQPGQGYYEQYF. CDR3 nucleotide sequence: TGTGCCAGCAGCCAGCCGGGACAGGGTTACTACGAGCAGTACTTC.

The chain is built from TRBV1 and TRBJ1-1. TRBV1 is described as a pseudogene. This CDR3 comprises 15 residues. CDR3 in amino acids: CTSSPGNSRNTEAFF. In DNA, the CDR3 is TGCACCAGCAGCCCGGGGAACTCAAGGAACACTGAAGCTTTCTTT.

The chain links TRBV10-1 to TRBJ2-3; 11 nucleotides agree with TRBD1. Germline V lookup: CDR1 WNHNN, CDR2 SYGVQD (reference sequence). V lost 3 bases and J lost 0; bases outside the gene matches: 2. CDR3 length: 16 residues. The DNA for the CDR3 is TGCGCCAGCAGTGATGGGACAGGGGGAAGCACAGATACGCAGTATTTT. It encodes CASSDGTGGSTDTQYF.

The chain joins TRBV6-2 or TRBV6-3 to TRBJ2-3, with D tentatively TRBD2 (5 bases). CDR3 length: 15 amino acids. V shed 3 bases and J shed 4 bases, with 14 bases lying between them. Germline loops: CDR1 MNHEY, CDR2 SVGEGT. The CDR3 coding sequence is TGTGCCAGCAGTTATCCGCGGCTAGCACCAGATACGCAGTATTTT. As protein: CASSYPRLAPDTQYF.

This clone was seen a few times. CDR3 sequence (DNA): TGCGCCAGCAGCTTGGAACTAGCGTTGAATGAGCAGTTCTTC. Protein: CASSLELALNEQFF. The V call is TRBV5-1, the J call TRBJ2-1; 7 bases are shared with TRBD2. Per germline, CDR1 SGHRS and CDR2 YFSETQ. With V trimmed by 0 bases and J by 7 bases, 4 bases remained unmatched. This CDR3 comprises 14 residues.

V and J are TRBV19 and TRBJ1-3; 7 bases fit TRBD1. V dropped 5 bases and J dropped 0; count of bases not matched to a gene: 7. Germline V lookup: CDR1 LNHDA, CDR2 SQIVND (reference sequence). CDR3 size: 16 residues. The CDR3 here is CASSGDRASSGNTIYF. CDR3 DNA: TGTGCCAGTAGTGGCGACAGGGCGAGCTCTGGAAACACCATATATTTT.

The chain joins TRBV29-1 to TRBJ1-2; 8 bases agree with TRBD1. The germline V gene encodes CDR1 SQVTM and CDR2 ANQGSEA. J lost 4 bases, V lost 4 bases, and 8 bases had no gene match. This CDR3 has 14 residues. In nucleotides, the CDR3 is TGCAGCGTTGCAAATGGACAGGGAAGCTATGGCTACACCTTC. It encodes CSVANGQGSYGYTF.

This clone occurred once. The CDR3 DNA is TGTGCCAGCAGTTCAGAAGTTGAGCAGTTCTTC. Its protein product is CASSSEVEQFF. The chain has TRBV12-3 or TRBV12-4 and TRBJ2-1, with D unclear. This CDR3 is 11 amino acids long. V lost 4 bases, J lost 9 bases, and 7 bases lay in between.

The chain employs TRBV19 and TRBJ1-2; TRBD1 agrees at 10 bases. From germline, CDR1 is LNHDA and CDR2 SQIVND (reference sequence). J gave up 2 bases and V 5 bases, and 8 bases lay outside the gene matches. CDR3 length: 16 residues. The CDR3 here is CASSSRQGAGNYGYTF. DNA for the CDR3: TGTGCCAGTAGTTCGCGACAGGGGGCAGGAAACTATGGCTACACCTTC.

The chain recombines TRBV18 with TRBJ2-7, with 8 bases lining up with TRBD1. The CDR3 contains 15 residues. The germline CDR1 and CDR2 sequences are KGHSH and LQKENI. Germline trimming cut 2 bases from V and 2 bases from J; bases unmatched to any gene: 5. CDR3 in DNA: TGTGCCAGCTCACCAATGCCAGGGGGCCCCTACGAGCAGTACTTC. This gives the protein CASSPMPGGPYEQYF. The full variable domain, in which reference TRBV18 and TRBJ2-7 provide the parts outside the CDR3, is NAGVMQNPRHLVRRRGQEARLRCSPMKGHSHVYWYRQLPEEGLKFMVYLQKENIIDESGMPKERFSAEFPKEGPSILRIQQVVRGDSAAYFCASSPMPGGPYEQYFGPGTRLTVT.

J is TRBJ2-7 and V is TRBV15; 7 bases fit TRBD1. Germline V gene sequence: CDR1 LNHNV, CDR2 YYDKDF (reference sequence). V dropped 5 bases and J dropped 3; count of bases not matched to a gene: 13. The CDR3 runs 16 residues. Here the CDR3 reads CATSSQGTETFYEQYF. CDR3 bases: TGTGCCACCAGCTCTCAGGGGACAGAGACCTTCTACGAGCAGTACTTC.

The chain employs TRBV5-1 and TRBJ2-2; 8 nucleotides match TRBD1. Germline lookup yields CDR1 SGHRS and CDR2 YFSETQ. Unmatched junction bases numbered 14, after V lost 1 base and J lost 6 bases. The CDR3 is 18 amino acids. This CDR3 is CASSLTVTGTGSPGELFF. Here the CDR3 DNA reads TGCGCCAGCAGCTTGACGGTGACAGGGACAGGCAGCCCCGGGGAGCTGTTTTTT.

The chain has TRBV6-5 and TRBJ2-7, with no clear D. The germline gives CDR1 MNHEY, CDR2 SVGAGI. This CDR3 has 13 residues. With 6 bases removed from V and 5 bases from J, the gap between germline ends came to 14 bases. The CDR3 loop is CASRTPYSHEQYF. The CDR3 coding sequence is TGTGCCAGCAGGACACCCTATTCCCACGAGCAGTACTTC.

V and J are TRBV24-1 and TRBJ2-1; 8 positions agree with TRBD1. CDR1 is KGHDR and CDR2 is SFDVKD in the germline V gene. The CDR3 totals 14 residues. V gave up 6 bases and J gave up 7 bases; unmatched junction bases: 7. DNA of the CDR3: TGTGCCACCAGTCGGCCAGGGGGCCAGAATGAGCAGTTCTTC. Translating it yields CATSRPGGQNEQFF.

V is TRBV7-9 and J is TRBJ2-5; D ambiguous. Trimming stripped 4 bases from V and 4 bases from J, with 10 bases between. Germline V CDR1 and CDR2: SEHNR, FQNEAQ (reference sequence). The CDR3 extends over 13 amino acids. The CDR3 nucleotides read TGTGCCAGCAGCTCCTCCCTGGCAGAGACCCAGTACTTC. It codes for CASSSSLAETQYF.

This clone was seen a few times. The V and J genes are TRBV6-2 or TRBV6-3 and TRBJ1-4, with TRBD1 matching over 7 bases. The germline V gene encodes CDR1 MNHEY and CDR2 SVGEGT. V lost 0 bases and J lost 4; bases outside the gene matches: 2. This CDR3 is built from 15 residues. In DNA form, the CDR3 reads TGTGCCAGCAGTTACTCGGGACAGATTAATGAAAAACTGTTTTTT. Its protein product is CASSYSGQINEKLFF.

This clone appeared many times. The sample holds other DNA sequences that translate to the same CDR3. V and J are TRBV19 and TRBJ1-2; the match to TRBD1 covers 8 bases. Germline CDR1 LNHDA, CDR2 SQIVND (reference sequence). The CDR3 loop spans 13 amino acids. V shed 6 bases, J shed 6 bases, and the junction held 6 bases outside the gene matches. The CDR3 here is CASSPDRVDGYTF. The CDR3 bases are TGTGCCAGTAGCCCGGACAGGGTAGATGGCTACACCTTC.

The V call is TRBV7-9, the J call TRBJ1-5; maybe TRBD1 (6 bases). Trimming left V 0 bases short and J 0 bases short, with 9 bases between. The CDR3 has 16 residues. In germline, CDR1 is SEHNR, CDR2 FQNEAQ (reference sequence). The CDR3 spells CASSLAGTFSNQPQHF. The CDR3 DNA sequence: TGTGCCAGCAGCTTAGCAGGGACATTTAGCAATCAGCCCCAGCATTTT.